One T cell receptor (beta chain) is described in this entry. Trimming cost V 4 bases and J 8 bases, with 18 bases left between them. This CDR3 is built from 14 residues. CDR1 is SGHDT and CDR2 is YYEEEE in the germline V gene. The data were produced by immunoSEQ multiplex PCR, yet TCRdb's version contains in-frame clones alone and is incomplete. The sample lists about 80,000 clones; about 90% were seen once. These data come from a study of OX40 agonist ivuxolimab in advanced cancers. Material: CD4+ or CD8+ T cells sorted from blood, obtained in a trial of the OX40 agonist ivuxolimab. This sequence was found in an adult with an advanced solid tumor such as melanoma, head and neck, liver or kidney cancer. The V and J genes are TRBV5-6 and TRBJ1-1; D perhaps matches TRBD1 (6 bases). CDR3 DNA sequence: TGTGCCAGCAGCCCATCCGGGGGCGGGGCCGAAGCTTTCTTT. It translates to CASSPSGGGAEAFF.